This T cell receptor beta chain was retrieved from a study of shared clonotypes between healthy human individuals. V lost 4 bases and J lost 7; bases outside the gene matches: 4. CDR1 is SGHDN and CDR2 is FVKESK in the germline V gene. CDR3 length: 15 residues. TCRdb's table, derived via immunoSEQ multiplex PCR, lists solely in-frame clones and lacks some. The sample carries around 980,000 clones, around three quarters recorded once. This sequence originates from a man aged 18 to 35 in good health. Some clones in this sample may be carry-over from other donors' samples. Sequenced material: memory CD4+ T cells from PBMCs. The subset: CD45RA-negative fraction. V gene TRBV14 combines with J gene TRBJ2-2; 12 bases line up with TRBD2. The CDR3, as DNA: TGTGCCAGCAGCCCTAGCGGGAGGGCCGGCGGGGAGCTGTTTTTT. Residues: CASSPSGRAGGELFF.